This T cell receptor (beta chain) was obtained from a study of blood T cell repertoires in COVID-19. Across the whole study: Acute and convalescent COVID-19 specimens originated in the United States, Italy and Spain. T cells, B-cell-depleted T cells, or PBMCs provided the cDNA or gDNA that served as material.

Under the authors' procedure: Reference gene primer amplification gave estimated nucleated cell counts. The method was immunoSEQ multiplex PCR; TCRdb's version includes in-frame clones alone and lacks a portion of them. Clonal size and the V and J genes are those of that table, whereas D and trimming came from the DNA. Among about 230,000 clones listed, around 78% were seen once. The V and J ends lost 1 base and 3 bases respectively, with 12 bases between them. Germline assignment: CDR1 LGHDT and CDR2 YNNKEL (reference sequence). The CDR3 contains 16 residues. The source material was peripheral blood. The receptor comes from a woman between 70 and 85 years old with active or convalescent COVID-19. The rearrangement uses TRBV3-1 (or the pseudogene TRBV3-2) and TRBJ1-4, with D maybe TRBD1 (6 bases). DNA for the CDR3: TGTGCCAGCAGCCAAGCCGGACAGATGGCTAATGAAAAACTGTTTTTT. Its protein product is CASSQAGQMANEKLFF.